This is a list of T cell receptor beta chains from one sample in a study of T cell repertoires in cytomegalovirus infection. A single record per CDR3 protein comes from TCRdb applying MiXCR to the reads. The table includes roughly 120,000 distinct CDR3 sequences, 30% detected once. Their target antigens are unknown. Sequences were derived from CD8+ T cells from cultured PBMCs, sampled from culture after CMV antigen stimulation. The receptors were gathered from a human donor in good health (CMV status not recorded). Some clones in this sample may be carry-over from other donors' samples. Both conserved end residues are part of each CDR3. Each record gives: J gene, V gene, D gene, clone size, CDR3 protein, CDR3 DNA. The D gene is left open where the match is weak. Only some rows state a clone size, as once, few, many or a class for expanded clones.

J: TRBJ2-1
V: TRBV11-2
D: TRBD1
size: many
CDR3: CASSLGSGQWNEQFF
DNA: TGTGCCAGCAGCTTAGGCTCGGGACAGTGGAATGAGCAGTTCTTC

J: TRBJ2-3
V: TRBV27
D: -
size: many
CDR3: CASSRGVSTDTQYF
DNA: TGTGCCAGCAGTCGCGGGGTTAGCACAGATACGCAGTATTTT

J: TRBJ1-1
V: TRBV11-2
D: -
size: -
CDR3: CASSPYLRGGNTEAFF
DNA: TGTGCCAGCAGCCCATATTTGCGGGGGGGGAACACTGAAGCTTTCTTT

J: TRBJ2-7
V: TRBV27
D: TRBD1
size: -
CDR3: CASSLGTGGTYEQYF
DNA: TGTGCCAGCAGTTTAGGGACAGGGGGCACCTACGAGCAGTACTTC

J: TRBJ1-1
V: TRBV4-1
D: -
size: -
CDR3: CASSQNPGTEAFF
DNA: TGCGCCAGCAGCCAAAATCCGGGCACTGAAGCTTTCTTT

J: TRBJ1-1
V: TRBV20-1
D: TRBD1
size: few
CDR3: CSARGRDSPNTEAFF
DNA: TGCAGTGCTAGAGGAAGGGACAGCCCGAACACTGAAGCTTTCTTT

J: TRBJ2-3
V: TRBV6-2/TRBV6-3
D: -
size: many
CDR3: CASSSGTVSTDTQYF
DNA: TGTGCCAGCAGTTCCGGGACGGTTAGCACAGATACGCAGTATTTT

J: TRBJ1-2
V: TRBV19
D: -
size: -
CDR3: CASSNANPLNYGYTF
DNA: TGTGCCAGTAGTAACGCAAATCCTCTTAACTATGGCTACACCTTC

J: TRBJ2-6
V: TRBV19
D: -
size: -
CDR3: CASSYQSGANVLTF
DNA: TGTGCCAGTAGCTATCAGTCGGGGGCCAACGTCCTGACTTTC

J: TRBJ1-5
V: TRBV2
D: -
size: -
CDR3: CASNRGDNSNQPQHF
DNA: TGTGCCAGCAACCGGGGGGATAATAGCAATCAGCCCCAGCATTTT

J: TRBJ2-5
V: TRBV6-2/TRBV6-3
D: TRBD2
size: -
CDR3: CASSYSAGALEVDQYF
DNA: TGTGCCAGCAGTTACTCAGCGGGGGCCCTTGAGGTTGACCAGTACTTC

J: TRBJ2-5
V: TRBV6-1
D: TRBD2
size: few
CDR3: CASRGGSAGQETQYF
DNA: TGTGCCAGCAGGGGGGGGTCAGCGGGCCAAGAGACCCAGTACTTC

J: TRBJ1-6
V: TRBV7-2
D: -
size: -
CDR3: CASSADGDSPLHF
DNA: TGTGCCAGCAGCGCCGACGGTGATTCACCCCTCCACTTT

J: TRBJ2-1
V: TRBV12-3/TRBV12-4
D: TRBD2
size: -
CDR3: CASSPPVSGGGNEQFF
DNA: TGTGCCAGCAGTCCCCCGGTTAGCGGGGGGGGGAATGAGCAGTTCTTC

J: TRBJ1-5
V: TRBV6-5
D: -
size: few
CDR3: CASSEETRGQPQHF
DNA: TGTGCCAGCAGTGAGGAAACCAGGGGTCAGCCCCAGCATTTT

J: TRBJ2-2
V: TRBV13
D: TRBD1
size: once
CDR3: CASSVPGQGTPTGELFF
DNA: TGTGCCAGCAGCGTACCGGGACAGGGGACTCCCACCGGGGAGCTGTTTTTT

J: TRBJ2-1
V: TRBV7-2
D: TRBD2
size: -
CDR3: CASSLAGLAGPGDEQFF
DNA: TGTGCCAGCAGCTTAGCGGGCCTAGCGGGGCCAGGCGATGAGCAGTTCTTC

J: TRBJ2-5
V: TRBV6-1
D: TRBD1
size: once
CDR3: CASSGTGSLETQYF
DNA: TGTGCCAGCAGTGGGACAGGGAGCCTGGAGACCCAGTACTTC

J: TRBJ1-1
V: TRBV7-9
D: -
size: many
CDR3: CASSLQMNTEAFF
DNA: TGTGCCAGCAGCTTACAGATGAACACTGAAGCTTTCTTT

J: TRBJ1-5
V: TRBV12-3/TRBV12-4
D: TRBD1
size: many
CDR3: CASSPQDRGSNQPQHF
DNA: TGTGCCAGCAGTCCACAGGACAGGGGAAGCAATCAGCCCCAGCATTTT

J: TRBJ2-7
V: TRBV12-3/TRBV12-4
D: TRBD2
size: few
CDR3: CASSPTGLFYEQYF
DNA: TGTGCCAGCAGTCCTACGGGACTATTCTACGAGCAGTACTTC

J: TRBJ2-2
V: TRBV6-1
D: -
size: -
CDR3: CASSEDYRGGTGSGELFF
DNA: TGTGCCAGCAGTGAAGACTACCGAGGTGGAACAGGGTCCGGGGAGCTGTTTTTT

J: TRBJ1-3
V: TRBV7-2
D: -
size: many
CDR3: CASSLVWKDTIYF
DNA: TGTGCCAGCAGCTTAGTATGGAAGGACACCATATATTTT

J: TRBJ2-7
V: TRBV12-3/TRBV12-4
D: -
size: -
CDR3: CASSWDTSTYEQYF
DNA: TGTGCCAGCAGCTGGGACACCAGCACCTACGAGCAGTACTTC